This T cell receptor beta chain originates from a study of blood T cell repertoires in COVID-19. Sequencing used immunoSEQ multiplex PCR; TCRdb keeps in-frame clones, though not all of them. The table lists some 410,000 clones, 85% to 90% of them singletons. The CDR3 is 16 amino acids. Germline lookup yields CDR1 SGHRS and CDR2 YFSETQ. Trimming removed 6 bases from V and 6 bases from J, with 23 bases in between. The sequence was collected from a woman between 25 and 40 years old with acute COVID-19. The chain combines TRBV5-1 with TRBJ2-3, with a weak D call TRBD2 (7 bases). The sample was PBMCs or T cells enriched from blood (not recorded which). The chain's CDR3 is CASNLEGGGAADTQYF. The CDR3 coding sequence is TGCGCCAGCAACCTAGAGGGAGGGGGGGCCGCGGATACGCAGTATTTT.